Sequencing of this T cell receptor (beta chain) was carried out in a study of shared clonotypes between healthy human individuals. The donors, healthy adults who were HIV-negative, had experienced no recent acute infections or vaccinations. Everyone who donated was a Caucasian adult who lived in Nashville, Tennessee. Germline V gene data show CDR1 as KGHSH and CDR2 as LQKENI. Unmatched junction bases numbered 9, after V lost 4 bases and J lost 7 bases. This CDR3 comprises 15 residues. Remarks on this clone: This same CDR3 is encoded by further DNA sequences in the sample.

Evenly divided among several immunoSEQ plates was the genomic DNA of each subset. Clones were sequenced by immunoSEQ multiplex PCR, and TCRdb holds only the in-frame ones, with some missing. The repertoire includes about 2.4 million clones, over 85% of them detected once, and 0.36% sits in the top ten. This sequence originates from a man between 18 and 29 years old in good health. Some clones in this sample may be carry-over from other donors' samples. This chain uses TRBV18 with TRBJ2-1; 8 bases match TRBD2. Sequenced material: naive CD4+ T cells from PBMCs. Subset: CD45RA+ positively selected. This CDR3 is CASSLSSGRNNEQFF. The CDR3 DNA reads as TGTGCCAGCTCACTATCGAGCGGGAGAAATAATGAGCAGTTCTTC.